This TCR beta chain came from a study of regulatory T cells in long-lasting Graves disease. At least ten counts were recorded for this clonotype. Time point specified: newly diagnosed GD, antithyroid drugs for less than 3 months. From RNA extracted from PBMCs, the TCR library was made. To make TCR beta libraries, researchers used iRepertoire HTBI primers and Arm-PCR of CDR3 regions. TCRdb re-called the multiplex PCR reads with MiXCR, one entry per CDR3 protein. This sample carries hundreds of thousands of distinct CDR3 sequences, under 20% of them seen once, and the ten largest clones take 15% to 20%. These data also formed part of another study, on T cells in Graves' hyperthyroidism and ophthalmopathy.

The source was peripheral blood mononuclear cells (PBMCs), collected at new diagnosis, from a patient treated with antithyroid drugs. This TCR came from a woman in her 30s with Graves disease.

Here the CDR3 DNA reads TGTGCCAGCAGTATCGACAGCTCCTACGAGCAGTACTTC. It specifies CASSIDSSYEQYF. The rearrangement uses TRBV12-3 or TRBV12-4 and TRBJ2-7; possible D gene TRBD1, 5 bases. The CDR3 has 13 amino acids. V lost 5 bases to trimming and J lost 0 bases, with 8 bases between them.